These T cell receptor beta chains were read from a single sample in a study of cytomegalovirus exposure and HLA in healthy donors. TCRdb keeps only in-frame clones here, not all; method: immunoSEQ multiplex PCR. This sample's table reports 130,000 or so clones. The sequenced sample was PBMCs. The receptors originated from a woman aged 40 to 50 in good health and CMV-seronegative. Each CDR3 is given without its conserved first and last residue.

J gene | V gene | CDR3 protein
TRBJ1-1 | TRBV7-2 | ASSRQGVNTEAF
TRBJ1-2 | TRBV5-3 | ARSFYTGENYGYT
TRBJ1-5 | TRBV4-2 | ASSQGAGTNQPQH
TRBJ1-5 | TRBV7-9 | ASSLTGNQPQH
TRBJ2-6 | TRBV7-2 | ASSLAPYRRQSSGANVLT
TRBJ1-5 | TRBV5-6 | ASSLQGARFDNQPQH
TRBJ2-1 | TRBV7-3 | ASSPREYNEQF
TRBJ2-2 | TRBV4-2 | ASSQGTGDTGELF
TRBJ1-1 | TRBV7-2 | ASSLAQASTEAF
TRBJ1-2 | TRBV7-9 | ASIRTTSGYGYT
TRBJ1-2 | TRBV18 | ASSPAFGTGGDYGYT
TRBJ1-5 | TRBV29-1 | SAQGGYGNQPQH
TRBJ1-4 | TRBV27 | ASSGQGAGEKLF
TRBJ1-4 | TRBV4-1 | ASSQDDRRFATNEKLF
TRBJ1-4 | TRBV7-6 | ASSGQGTTNEKLF
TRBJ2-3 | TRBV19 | ASSSTGGTDTQY
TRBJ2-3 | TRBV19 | ASSIIAGFRDTQY
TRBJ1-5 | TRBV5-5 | ASSIEDRVHQPQH
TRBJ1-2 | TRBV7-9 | ASSSQGGGYT
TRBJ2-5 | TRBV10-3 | AIRDGTGKQETQY
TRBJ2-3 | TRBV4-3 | ASSQENWAGATDTQY
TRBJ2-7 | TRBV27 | ASSPRGQGTYEQY
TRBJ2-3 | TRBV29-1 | SVRTSGGSTDTQY
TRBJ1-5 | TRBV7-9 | ASSRDSYQPQH
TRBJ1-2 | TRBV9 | ASSVAWGGDGYT
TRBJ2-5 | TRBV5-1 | ASSYGTSGGRETQY
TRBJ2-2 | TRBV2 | ASGRAGSDTGELF
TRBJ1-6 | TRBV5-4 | ASSTGGSTSPLH
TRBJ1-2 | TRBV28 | ASSTRGGWVYT
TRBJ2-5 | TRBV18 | ASSPFASGEETQY
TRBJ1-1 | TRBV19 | ASTKTGFNTEAF
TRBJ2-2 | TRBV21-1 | ASSKRKGTVNTGELF
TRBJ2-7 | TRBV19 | ASSPLPGDRVYEQY
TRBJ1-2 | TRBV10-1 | ASSESNTGQYYAGYT
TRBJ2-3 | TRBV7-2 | ASRGQGEGDTQY
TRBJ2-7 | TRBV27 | ASSLVGSSYEQY
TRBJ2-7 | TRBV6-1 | ASSEEDRGYEQY
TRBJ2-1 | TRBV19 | ASSIGDRGPWEQF
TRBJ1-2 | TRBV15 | ATSAGTGQLGGYT
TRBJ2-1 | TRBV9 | ASSPRPGADEQF